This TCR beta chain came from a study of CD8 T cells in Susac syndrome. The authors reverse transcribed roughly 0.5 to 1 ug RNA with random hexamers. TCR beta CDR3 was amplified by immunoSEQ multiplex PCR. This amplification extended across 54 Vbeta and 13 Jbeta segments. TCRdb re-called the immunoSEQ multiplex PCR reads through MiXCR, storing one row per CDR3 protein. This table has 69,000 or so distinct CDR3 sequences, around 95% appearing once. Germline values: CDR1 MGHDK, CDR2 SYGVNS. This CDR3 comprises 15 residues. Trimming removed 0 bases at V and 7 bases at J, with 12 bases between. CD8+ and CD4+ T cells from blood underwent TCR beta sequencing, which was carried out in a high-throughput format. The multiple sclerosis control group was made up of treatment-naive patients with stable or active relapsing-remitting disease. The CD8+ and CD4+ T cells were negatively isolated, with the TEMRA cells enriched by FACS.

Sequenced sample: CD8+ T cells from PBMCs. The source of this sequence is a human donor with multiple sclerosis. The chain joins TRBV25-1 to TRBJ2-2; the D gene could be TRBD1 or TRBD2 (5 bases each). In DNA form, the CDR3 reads TGTGCCAGCAGTGAATATATCGGGGCTATCGGGGAGCTGTTTTTT. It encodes CASSEYIGAIGELFF.